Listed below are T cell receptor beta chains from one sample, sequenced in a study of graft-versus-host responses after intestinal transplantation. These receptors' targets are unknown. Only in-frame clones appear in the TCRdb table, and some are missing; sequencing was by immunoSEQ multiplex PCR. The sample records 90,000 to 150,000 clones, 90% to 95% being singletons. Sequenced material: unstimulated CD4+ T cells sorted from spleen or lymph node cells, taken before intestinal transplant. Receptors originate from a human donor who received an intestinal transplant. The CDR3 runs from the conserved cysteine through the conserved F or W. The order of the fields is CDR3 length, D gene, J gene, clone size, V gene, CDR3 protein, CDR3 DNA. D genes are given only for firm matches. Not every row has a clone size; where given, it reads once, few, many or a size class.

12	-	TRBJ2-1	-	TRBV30	CAWSYGQIEPFF	TGTGCCTGGAGTTATGGGCAGATAGAGCCGTTCTTC
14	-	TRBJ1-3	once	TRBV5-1	CASSLGGASNTIYF	TGCGCCAGCAGTCTTGGAGGAGCTTCAAACACCATATATTTT
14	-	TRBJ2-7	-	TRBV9	CASSVVGSSYEQYF	TGTGCCAGCAGCGTAGTGGGGAGCTCCTACGAGCAGTACTTC
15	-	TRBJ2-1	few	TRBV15	CATSRGQSSYNEQFF	TGTGCCACCAGCAGAGGACAGAGCTCCTACAATGAGCAGTTCTTC
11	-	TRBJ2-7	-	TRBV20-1	CSARDLRQQYF	TGCAGTGCTAGAGATTTGAGACAGCAGTACTTC
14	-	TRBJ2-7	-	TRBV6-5	CASSSGKTRPEQYF	TGTGCCAGCAGTTCTGGGAAGACTAGACCCGAGCAGTACTTC
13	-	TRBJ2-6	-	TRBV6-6	CASTGNWANVLTF	TGTGCCAGCACAGGGAACTGGGCCAACGTCCTGACTTTC
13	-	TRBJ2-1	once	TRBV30	CAWKFQGAGAQFF	TGTGCCTGGAAATTTCAAGGGGCAGGTGCGCAGTTCTTC
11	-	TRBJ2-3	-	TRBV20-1	CSSLARAREYF	TGCAGTTCTCTGGCTAGGGCTAGGGAGTATTTT
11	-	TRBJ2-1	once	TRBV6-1	CASSLHYEQFF	TGTGCCAGCAGTCTCCATTATGAGCAGTTCTTC
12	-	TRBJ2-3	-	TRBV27	CACRTGTDTQYF	TGTGCCTGCCGGACGGGCACAGATACGCAGTATTTT
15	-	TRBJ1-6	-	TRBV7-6	CASSLSGLSRSPLHF	TGTGCCAGCAGCTTATCGGGGCTCAGTCGTTCACCCCTCCACTTT
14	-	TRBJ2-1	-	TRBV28	CASSLGDRYVEQFF	TGTGCCAGCAGCCTAGGCGACCGCTATGTGGAGCAGTTCTTC
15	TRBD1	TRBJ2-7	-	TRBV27	CASSTRDRSSYEQYF	TGTGCCAGCTCAACCCGGGACAGGAGCTCCTACGAGCAGTACTTC
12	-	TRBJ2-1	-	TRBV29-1	CSARVGANEQFF	TGCAGCGCACGGGTCGGGGCAAATGAGCAGTTCTTC
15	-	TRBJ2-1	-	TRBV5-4	CASSFGWATYNEQFF	TGTGCCAGCAGCTTTGGCTGGGCAACCTACAATGAGCAGTTCTTC
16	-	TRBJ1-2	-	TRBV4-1	CASSQELGLKNYGYTF	TGCGCCAGCAGCCAAGAGTTAGGGTTGAAGAACTATGGCTACACCTTC
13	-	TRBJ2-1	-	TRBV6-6	CASSSHSNNEQFF	TGTGCCAGCAGTTCCCACAGCAACAATGAGCAGTTCTTC
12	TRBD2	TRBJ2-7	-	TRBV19	CASSARGYEQYF	TGTGCCAGTAGTGCGCGGGGGTACGAGCAGTACTTC
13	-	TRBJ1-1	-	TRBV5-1	CATGPRKNTEAFF	TGCGCCACCGGCCCTAGGAAAAACACTGAAGCTTTCTTT
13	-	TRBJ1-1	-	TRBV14	CASSLGFALGAFF	TGTGCCAGCAGCCTAGGGTTCGCCTTGGGAGCTTTCTTT
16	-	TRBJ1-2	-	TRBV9	CASSERPGRLSYGYTF	TGTGCCAGCAGCGAGCGACCTGGCAGGTTGAGCTATGGCTACACCTTC
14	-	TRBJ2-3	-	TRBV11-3	CARGQDWGTDTQYF	TGTGCCAGGGGGCAAGATTGGGGCACAGATACGCAGTATTTT